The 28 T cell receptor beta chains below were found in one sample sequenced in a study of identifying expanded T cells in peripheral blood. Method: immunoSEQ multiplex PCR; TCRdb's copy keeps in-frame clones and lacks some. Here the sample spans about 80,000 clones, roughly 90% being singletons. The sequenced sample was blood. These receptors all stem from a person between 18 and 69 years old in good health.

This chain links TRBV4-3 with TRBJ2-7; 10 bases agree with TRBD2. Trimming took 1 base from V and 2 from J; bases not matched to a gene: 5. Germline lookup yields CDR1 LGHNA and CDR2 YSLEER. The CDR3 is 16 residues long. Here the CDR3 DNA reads TGCGCCAGCAGCCAAGGCATAGCGGGGGGACCCTACGAGCAGTACTTC. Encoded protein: CASSQGIAGGPYEQYF.

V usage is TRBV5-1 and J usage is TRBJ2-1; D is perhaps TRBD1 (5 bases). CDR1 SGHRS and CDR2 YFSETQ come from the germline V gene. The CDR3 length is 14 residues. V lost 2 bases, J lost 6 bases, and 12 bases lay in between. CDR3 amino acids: CASSLVTDPNEQFF. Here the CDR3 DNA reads TGCGCCAGCAGCTTAGTGACAGACCCCAATGAGCAGTTCTTC.

As DNA, the CDR3 is TGTGCCAGCAAATCGGGCGGGACAGGCAATCAGCCCCAGCATTTT. This translates into CASKSGGTGNQPQHF. The gene calls are TRBV6-1 and TRBJ1-5; 7 bases fit TRBD1. Trimming removed 7 bases from V and 2 bases from J; junction bases left unmatched: 8. The CDR3 has 15 residues. The V gene's germline CDR1 is MNHNS and CDR2 SASEGT.

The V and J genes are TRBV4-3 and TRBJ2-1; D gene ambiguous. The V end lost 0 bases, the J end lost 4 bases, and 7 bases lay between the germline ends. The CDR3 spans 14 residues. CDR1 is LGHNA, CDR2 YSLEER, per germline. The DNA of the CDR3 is TGCGCCAGCAGCCAAGATGGGCCATACAATGAGCAGTTCTTC. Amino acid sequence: CASSQDGPYNEQFF.

For the CDR3, the DNA is TGTGCCAGCACTAACATGAACACTGAAGCTTTCTTT. This gives the protein CASTNMNTEAFF. The genes are TRBV7-9 and TRBJ1-1; D remains unclear. CDR3 size: 12 residues. The ends were cut back, 7 bases at V and 0 bases at J, with 6 bases in the middle. From germline, CDR1 is SEHNR and CDR2 FQNEAQ (reference sequence).

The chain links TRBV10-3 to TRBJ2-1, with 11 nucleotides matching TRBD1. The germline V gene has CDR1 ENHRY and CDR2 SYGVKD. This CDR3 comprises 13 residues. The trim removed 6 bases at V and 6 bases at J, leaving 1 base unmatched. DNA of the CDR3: TGTGCCATCAGGGGACAGGGGGGCAATGAGCAGTTCTTC. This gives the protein CAIRGQGGNEQFF.

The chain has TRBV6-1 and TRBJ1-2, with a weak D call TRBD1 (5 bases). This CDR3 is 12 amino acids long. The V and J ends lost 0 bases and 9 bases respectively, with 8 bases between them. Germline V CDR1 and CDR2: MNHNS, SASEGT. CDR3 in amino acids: CASSEAGGSYTF. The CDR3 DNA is TGTGCCAGCAGTGAAGCGGGGGGAAGCTACACCTTC.

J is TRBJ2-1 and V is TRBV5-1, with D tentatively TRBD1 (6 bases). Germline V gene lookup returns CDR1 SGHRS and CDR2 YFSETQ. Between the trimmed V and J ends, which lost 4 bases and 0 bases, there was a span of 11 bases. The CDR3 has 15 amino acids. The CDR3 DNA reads TGCGCCAGCAGCCCTGACAGGAGCTCCTACAATGAGCAGTTCTTC. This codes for CASSPDRSSYNEQFF.

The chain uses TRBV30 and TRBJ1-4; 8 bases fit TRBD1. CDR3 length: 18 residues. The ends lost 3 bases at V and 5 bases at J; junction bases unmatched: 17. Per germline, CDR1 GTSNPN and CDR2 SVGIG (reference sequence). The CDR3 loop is CAWSRAHIETGGNEKLFF. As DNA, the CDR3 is TGTGCCTGGAGCCGGGCCCATATCGAAACAGGGGGAAATGAAAAACTGTTTTTT. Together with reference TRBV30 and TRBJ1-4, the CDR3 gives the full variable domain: SQTIHQWPATLVQPVGSPLSLECTVEGTSNPNLYWYRQAAGRGLQLLFYSVGIGQISSEVPQNLSASRPQDRQFILSSKKLLLSDSGFYLCAWSRAHIETGGNEKLFFGSGTQLSVL.

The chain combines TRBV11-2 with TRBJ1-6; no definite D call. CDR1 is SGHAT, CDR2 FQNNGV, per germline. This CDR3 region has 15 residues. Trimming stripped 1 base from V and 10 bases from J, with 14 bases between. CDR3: CASSLADTLMSPLHF. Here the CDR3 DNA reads TGTGCCAGCAGCTTAGCCGACACTTTGATGTCACCCCTCCACTTT. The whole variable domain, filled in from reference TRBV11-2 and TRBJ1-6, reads EAGVAQSPRYKIIEKRQSVAFWCNPISGHATLYWYQQILGQGPKLLIQFQNNGVVDDSQLPKDRFSAERLKGVDSTLKIQPAKLEDSAVYLCASSLADTLMSPLHFGNGTRLTVT.

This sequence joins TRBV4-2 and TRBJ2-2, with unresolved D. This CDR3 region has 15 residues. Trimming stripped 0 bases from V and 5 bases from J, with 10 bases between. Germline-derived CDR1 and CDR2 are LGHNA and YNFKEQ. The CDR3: CASSQDQYRTGELFF. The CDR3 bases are TGTGCCAGCAGCCAAGATCAATATAGGACCGGGGAGCTGTTTTTT.

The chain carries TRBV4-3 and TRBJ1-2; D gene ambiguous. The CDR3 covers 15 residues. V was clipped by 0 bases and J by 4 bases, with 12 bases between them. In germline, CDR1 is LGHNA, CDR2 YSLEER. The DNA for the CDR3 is TGCGCCAGCAGCCAAGAGTGGGGATCTACCTATGGCTACACCTTC. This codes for CASSQEWGSTYGYTF.

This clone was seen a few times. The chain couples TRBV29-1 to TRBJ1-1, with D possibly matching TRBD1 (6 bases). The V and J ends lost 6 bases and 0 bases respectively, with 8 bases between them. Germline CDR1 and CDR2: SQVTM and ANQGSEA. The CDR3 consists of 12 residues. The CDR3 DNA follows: TGCAGCGTAAGGACAGTGAACACTGAAGCTTTCTTT. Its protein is CSVRTVNTEAFF.

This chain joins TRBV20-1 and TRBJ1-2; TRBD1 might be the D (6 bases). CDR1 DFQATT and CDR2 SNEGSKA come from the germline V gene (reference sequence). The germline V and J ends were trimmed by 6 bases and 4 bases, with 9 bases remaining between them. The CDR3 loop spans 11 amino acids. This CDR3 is CSAGAGYGYTF. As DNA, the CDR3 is TGCAGTGCGGGGGCTGGCTATGGCTACACCTTC.

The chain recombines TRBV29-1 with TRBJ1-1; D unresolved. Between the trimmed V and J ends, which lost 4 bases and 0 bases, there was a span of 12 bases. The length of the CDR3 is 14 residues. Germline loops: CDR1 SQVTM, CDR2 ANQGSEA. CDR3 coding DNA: TGCAGCGTTGGTCGGGGATCTGTGAACACTGAAGCTTTCTTT. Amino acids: CSVGRGSVNTEAFF.

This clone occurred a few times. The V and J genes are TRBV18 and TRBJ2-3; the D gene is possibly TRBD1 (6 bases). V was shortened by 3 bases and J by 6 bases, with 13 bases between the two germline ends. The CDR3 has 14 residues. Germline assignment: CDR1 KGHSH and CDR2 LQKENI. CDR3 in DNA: TGTGCCAGCTCACCGGCAAACAGGGATGATACGCAGTATTTT. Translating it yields CASSPANRDDTQYF.

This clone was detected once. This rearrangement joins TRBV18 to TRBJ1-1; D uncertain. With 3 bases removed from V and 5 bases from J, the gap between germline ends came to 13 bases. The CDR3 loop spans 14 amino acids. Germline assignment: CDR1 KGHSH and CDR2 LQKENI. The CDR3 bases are TGTGCCAGCTCACCCAAGGACCTTTCTACTGAAGCTTTCTTT. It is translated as CASSPKDLSTEAFF.

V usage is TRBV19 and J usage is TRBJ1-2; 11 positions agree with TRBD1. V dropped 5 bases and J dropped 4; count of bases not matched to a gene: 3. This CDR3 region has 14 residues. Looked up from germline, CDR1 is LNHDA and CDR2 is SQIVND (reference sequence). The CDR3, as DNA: TGTGCCAGTAGTCCGGGACAGGGGGGCTATGGCTACACCTTC. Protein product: CASSPGQGGYGYTF.

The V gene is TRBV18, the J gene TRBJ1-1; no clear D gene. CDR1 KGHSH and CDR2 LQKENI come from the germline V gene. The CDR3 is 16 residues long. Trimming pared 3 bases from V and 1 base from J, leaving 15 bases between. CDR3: CASSPPPGNRNTEAFF. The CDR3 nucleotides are TGTGCCAGCTCACCGCCCCCCGGGAATCGGAACACTGAAGCTTTCTTT. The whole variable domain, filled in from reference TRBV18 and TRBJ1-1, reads NAGVMQNPRHLVRRRGQEARLRCSPMKGHSHVYWYRQLPEEGLKFMVYLQKENIIDESGMPKERFSAEFPKEGPSILRIQQVVRGDSAAYFCASSPPPGNRNTEAFFGQGTRLTVV.

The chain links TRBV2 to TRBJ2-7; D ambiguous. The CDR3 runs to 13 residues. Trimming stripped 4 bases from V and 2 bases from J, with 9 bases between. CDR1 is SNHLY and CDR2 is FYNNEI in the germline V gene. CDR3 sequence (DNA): TGTGCCAGCAGTGCGGTCGTAACCTACGAGCAGTACTTC. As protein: CASSAVVTYEQYF.

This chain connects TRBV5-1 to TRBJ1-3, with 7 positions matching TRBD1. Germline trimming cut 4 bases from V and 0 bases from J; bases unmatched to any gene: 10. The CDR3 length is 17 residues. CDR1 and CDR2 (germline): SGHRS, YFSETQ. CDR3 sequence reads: CASSPGQASLSGNTIYF. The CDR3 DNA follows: TGCGCCAGCAGCCCTGGACAGGCATCCCTCTCTGGAAACACCATATATTTT.

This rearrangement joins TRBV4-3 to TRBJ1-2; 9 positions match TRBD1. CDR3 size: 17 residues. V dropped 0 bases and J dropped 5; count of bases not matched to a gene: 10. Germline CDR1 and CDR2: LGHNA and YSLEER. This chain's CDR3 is CASSQEVSGQGMYGYTF. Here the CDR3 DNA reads TGCGCCAGCAGCCAAGAAGTCTCGGGACAGGGAATGTATGGCTACACCTTC.

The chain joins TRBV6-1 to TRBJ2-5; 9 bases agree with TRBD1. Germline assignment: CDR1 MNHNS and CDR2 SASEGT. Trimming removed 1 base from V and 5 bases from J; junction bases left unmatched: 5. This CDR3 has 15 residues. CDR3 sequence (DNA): TGTGCCAGCAGTGAAGGACAGGGGGGTTCGGAGACCCAGTACTTC. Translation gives CASSEGQGGSETQYF.

DNA of the CDR3: TGTGCCAGCAGCGTAGCGGACGGCCCCTCTGGAAACACCATATATTTT. Translated: CASSVADGPSGNTIYF. The chain uses TRBV9 and TRBJ1-3; D uncertain. This CDR3 is 16 amino acids long. V was trimmed by 0 bases and J by 0 bases, leaving 10 bases between them. Germline lookup yields CDR1 SGDLS and CDR2 YYNGEE.

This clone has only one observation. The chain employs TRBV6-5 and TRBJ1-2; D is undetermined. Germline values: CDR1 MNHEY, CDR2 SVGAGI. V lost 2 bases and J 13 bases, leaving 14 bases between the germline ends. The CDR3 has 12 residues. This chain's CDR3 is CASSYPHSPPTF. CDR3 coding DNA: TGTGCCAGCAGTTACCCCCACAGCCCCCCCACCTTC.

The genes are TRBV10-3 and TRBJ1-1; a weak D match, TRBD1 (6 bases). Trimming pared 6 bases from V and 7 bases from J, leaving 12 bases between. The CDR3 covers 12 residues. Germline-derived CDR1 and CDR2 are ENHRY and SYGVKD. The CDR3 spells CAISRTENEAFF. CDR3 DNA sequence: TGTGCCATCAGCCGGACAGAGAATGAAGCTTTCTTT.

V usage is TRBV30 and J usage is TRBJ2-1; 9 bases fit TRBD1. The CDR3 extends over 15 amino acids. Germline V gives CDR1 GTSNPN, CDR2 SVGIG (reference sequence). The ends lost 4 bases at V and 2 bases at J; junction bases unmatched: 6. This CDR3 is CAWKSGTGTYNEQFF. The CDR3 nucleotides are TGTGCCTGGAAGTCCGGGACAGGGACCTACAATGAGCAGTTCTTC.

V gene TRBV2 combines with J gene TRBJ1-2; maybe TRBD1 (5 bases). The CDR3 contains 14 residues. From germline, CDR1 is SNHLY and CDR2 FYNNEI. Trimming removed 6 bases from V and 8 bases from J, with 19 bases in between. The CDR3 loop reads CASRGQVPTGGYTF. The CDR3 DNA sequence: TGTGCCAGCAGGGGGCAGGTGCCTACTGGCGGCTACACCTTC.